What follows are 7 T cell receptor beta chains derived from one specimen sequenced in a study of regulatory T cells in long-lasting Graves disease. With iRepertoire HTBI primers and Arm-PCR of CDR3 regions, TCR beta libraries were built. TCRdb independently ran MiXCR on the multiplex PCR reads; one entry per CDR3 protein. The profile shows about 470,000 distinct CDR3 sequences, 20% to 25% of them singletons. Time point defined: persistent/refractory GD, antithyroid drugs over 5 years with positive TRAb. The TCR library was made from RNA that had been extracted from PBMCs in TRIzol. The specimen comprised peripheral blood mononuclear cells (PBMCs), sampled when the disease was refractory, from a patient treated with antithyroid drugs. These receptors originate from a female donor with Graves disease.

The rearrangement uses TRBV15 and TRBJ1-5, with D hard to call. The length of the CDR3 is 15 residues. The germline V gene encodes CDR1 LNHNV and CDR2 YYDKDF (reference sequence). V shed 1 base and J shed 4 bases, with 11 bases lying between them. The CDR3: CATSRVREGNQPQHF. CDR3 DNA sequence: TGTGCCACCAGCAGAGTCCGGGAAGGGAATCAGCCCCAGCATTTT.

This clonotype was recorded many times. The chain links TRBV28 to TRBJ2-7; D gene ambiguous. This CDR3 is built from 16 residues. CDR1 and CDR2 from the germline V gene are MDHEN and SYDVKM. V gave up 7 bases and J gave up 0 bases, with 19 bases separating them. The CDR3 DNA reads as TGTGCCAGCACCCCCCGAGGAACGGCTAGCTCCTACGAGCAGTACTTC. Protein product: CASTPRGTASSYEQYF.

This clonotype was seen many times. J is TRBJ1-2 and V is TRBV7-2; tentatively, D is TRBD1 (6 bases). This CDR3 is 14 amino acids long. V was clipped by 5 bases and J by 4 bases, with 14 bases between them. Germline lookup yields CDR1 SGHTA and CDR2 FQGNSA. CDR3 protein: CASSTPDSFYGYTF. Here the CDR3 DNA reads TGTGCCAGCAGCACCCCGGACAGTTTCTATGGCTACACCTTC.

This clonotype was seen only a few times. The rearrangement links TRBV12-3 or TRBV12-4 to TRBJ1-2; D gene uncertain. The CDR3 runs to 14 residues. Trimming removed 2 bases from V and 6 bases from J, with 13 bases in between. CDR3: CASSLHGASDGYTF. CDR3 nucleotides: TGTGCCAGCAGTTTACACGGAGCCAGTGATGGCTACACCTTC.

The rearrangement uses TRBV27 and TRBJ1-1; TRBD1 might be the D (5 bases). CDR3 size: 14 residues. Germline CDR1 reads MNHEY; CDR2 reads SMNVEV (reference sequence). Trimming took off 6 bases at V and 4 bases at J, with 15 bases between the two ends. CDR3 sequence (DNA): TGTGCCAGCAGACCTCCTCAGGGTTTCACTGAAGCTTTCTTT. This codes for CASRPPQGFTEAFF.

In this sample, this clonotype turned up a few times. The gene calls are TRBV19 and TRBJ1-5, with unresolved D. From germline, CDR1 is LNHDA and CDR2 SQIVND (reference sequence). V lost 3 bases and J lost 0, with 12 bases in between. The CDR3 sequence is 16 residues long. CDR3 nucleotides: TGTGCCAGTAGTATTAACGGACCTAATAGCAATCAGCCCCAGCATTTT. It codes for CASSINGPNSNQPQHF. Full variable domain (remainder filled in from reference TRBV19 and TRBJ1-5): DGGITQSPKYLFRKEGQNVTLSCEQNLNHDAMYWYRQDPGQGLRLIYYSQIVNDFQKGDIAEGYSVSREKKESFPLTVTSAQKNPTAFYLCASSINGPNSNQPQHFGDGTRLSIL.

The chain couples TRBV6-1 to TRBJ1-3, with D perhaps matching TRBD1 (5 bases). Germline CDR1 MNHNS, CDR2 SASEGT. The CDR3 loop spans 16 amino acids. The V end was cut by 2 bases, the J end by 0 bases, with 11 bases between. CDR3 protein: CASSERLGGSGNTIYF. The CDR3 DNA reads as TGTGCCAGCAGTGAACGCCTCGGGGGCTCTGGAAACACCATATATTTT.